This TCR beta chain was found in a study of blood T cell repertoires in COVID-19. Turning to the study itself: COVID-19 samples collected from the United States, Italy and Spain covered acute and convalescent phases. The cDNA or gDNA used as material had been derived from T cells, B-cell-depleted T cells, or PBMCs.

Assay used: immunoSEQ multiplex PCR; TCRdb lists only in-frame clones, some missing. The sample holds approximately 270,000 clones, about 80% seen once. There are 13 residues in the CDR3. Germline V gene lookup returns CDR1 ENHRY and CDR2 SYGVKD. Trimming took 4 bases from V and 14 from J, leaving 18 bases between them. The receptor's source is an elderly man with acute or convalescent COVID-19. This chain links TRBV10-3 with TRBJ2-1; TRBD1 is a possible D gene (6 bases). Sequencing used peripheral blood. CDR3 in amino acids: CAISGPRQAKEFF. CDR3 DNA: TGTGCCATCAGTGGTCCGCGACAGGCCAAAGAGTTCTTC.